This entry is about one T cell receptor beta chain. The antigen this receptor binds is unknown. Base qualities are not recorded, but no much larger clone differs from it by a single base. Library prep was done by 5' RACE. The sequencing machine was an Illumina HiSeq 2000. A universal primer binding site was introduced by template switching, and a unique molecular identifier was present in the final cDNA, enabling accurate counting of TCR cDNA molecules. Specific primers in the conserved constant-segment region were used to synthesize first-strand cDNA for TCR alpha and beta chains. Each cDNA library was double barcoded, with a SMART-Mk sample barcode plus Illumina barcodes, to control for contamination. Two successive PCR steps introduced TruSeq adapter sequences along with Illumina sample barcodes. Sequencing of the TCR alpha and beta cDNA libraries was done on the Illumina HiSeq platform using custom primers. In the paper's pipeline: Raw reads were processed with MiGEC to extract unique molecular identifiers, and MiXCR was used to determine CDR3 positions. Recombination models were inferred per individual with the repgenHMM and IGoR tools using an EM algorithm. The analysis of shared clonotypes was done with the tcR package in R, with sharing normalized by the product of cloneset sizes. To study raw recombination without the effects of thymic and clonal selection, out-of-frame nonproductive sequences were analyzed. TCRdb itself trimmed the public reads at Q25 with fastp, ran MiXCR and retained productive beta chains. Identical CDR3 protein sequences are pooled into one entry, listed with their most common genes and DNA. These V and J calls are TCRdb output, not the study's own analysis. Present in this sample are 700,000 to 950,000 distinct CDR3 sequences, roughly 12% of which were seen just once. The biggest ten clones account for about 1.5% of the sample.

The data originate from a study of identical twins (dated by TCRdb to between 2015 and 2016). About the full investigation: TCR alpha and beta repertoires from monozygotic twins, unrelated adults of various ages and cord blood were deep-sequenced to test whether fetal clonotypes persist. To rule out contamination, the twin experiments were replicated at different times with different library preparation protocols.

Germline trimming amounts to 4 bases on V and 6 bases on J, with 7 as the count of junction bases outside the gene matches. The CDR1 and CDR2 encoded by the germline V gene (reference sequence) are SGHKS and YYEKEE. The CDR3 sequence holds 15 residues, the cysteine and phenylalanine included. This entry keeps only the CDR3 DNA: 45 bases, framed from base 1. Every donor was a healthy Caucasian. The twin cohort comprised three pairs of female monozygotic twins, all aged about 18 to 29 years. Peripheral blood mononuclear cells were the source from which RNA for the TCR libraries was isolated. Findings and caveats that apply to the study as a whole: Because the same donors could not be followed over many years, the conclusions relied on cross-sectional statistical analysis. Excess twin sharing in beta out-of-frame sequences was weaker because fewer shared sequences lowered the signal-to-noise ratio. Out-of-frame TCR alpha sequences shared between twins showed an excess of low generation-probability sequences compared with coincidental sharing between unrelated individuals. Abundant cord blood beta clonotypes carried fewer insertions; young adult naive repertoires showed a weaker similar trend, while memory repertoires showed none. Out-of-frame TCR alpha sharing in monozygotic twins was systematically underestimated by recombination models, whereas sharing between unrelated individuals was in agreement with the recombination models. Zero-insertion analyses could be partly confounded by invariant T cells such as MAIT and iNKT, though diverse VJ usage argued against such confounding for most clonotypes.

These sequences were also reported in another study, on yellow fever vaccine responses in identical twins. The second investigation adds: According to the authors, the vaccine-induced T cell response in identical twins seemed to be partly convergent and partly specific to each individual. In the study, vaccine-responding T cell clones were precisely tracked in identical twins.

The sequence came from a woman younger than 35 in good health. Sequenced: PBMCs. The chain uses TRBV5-5 and TRBJ1-6; the central 7 bases match TRBD1. The sequenced DNA is TGTGCCAGCAGCGAGACAGGGAAGAGTAATTCACCCCTCCACTTT. The encoded protein is CASSETGKSNSPLHF.